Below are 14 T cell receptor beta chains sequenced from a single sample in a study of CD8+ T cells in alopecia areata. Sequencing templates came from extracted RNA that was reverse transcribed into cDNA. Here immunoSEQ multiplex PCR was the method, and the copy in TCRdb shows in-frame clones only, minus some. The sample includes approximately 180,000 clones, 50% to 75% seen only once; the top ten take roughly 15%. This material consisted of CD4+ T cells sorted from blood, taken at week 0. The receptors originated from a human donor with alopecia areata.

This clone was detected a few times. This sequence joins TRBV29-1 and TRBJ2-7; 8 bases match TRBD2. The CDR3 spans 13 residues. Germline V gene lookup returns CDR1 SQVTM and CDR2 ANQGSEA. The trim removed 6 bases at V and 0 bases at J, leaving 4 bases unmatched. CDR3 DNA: TGCAGCGTACCGGGGACTAGCTCCTACGAGCAGTACTTC. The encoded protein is CSVPGTSSYEQYF.

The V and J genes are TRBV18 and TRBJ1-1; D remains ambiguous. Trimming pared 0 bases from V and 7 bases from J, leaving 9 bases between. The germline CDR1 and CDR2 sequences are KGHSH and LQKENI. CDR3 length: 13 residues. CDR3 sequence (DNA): TGTGCCAGCTCACCACCTTCCGTAAATGAAGCTTTCTTT. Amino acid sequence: CASSPPSVNEAFF.

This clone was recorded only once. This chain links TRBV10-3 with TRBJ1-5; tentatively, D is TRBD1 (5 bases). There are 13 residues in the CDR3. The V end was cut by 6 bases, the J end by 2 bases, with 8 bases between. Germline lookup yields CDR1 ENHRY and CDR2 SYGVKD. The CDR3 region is CAISQGGNQPQHF. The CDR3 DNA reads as TGTGCCATCAGCCAAGGGGGCAATCAGCCCCAGCATTTT.

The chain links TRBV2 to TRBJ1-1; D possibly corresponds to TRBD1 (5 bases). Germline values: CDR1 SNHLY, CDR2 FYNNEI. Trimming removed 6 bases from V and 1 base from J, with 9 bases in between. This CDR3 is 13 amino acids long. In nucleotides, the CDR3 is TGTGCCAGCAGGGGGGACGGGAACACTGAAGCTTTCTTT. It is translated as CASRGDGNTEAFF.

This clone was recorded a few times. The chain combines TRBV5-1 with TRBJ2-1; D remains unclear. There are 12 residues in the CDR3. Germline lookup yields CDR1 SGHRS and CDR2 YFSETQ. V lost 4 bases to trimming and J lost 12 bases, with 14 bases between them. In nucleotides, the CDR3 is TGCGCCAGCAGCCCCCATTGGGGTGCGCAGTTCTTC. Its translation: CASSPHWGAQFF.

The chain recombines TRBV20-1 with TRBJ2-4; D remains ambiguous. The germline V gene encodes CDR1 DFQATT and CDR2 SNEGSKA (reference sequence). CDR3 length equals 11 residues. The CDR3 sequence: CSAARLGIQYF. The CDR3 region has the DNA TGCAGCGCAGCGCGCTTGGGCATTCAGTACTTC.

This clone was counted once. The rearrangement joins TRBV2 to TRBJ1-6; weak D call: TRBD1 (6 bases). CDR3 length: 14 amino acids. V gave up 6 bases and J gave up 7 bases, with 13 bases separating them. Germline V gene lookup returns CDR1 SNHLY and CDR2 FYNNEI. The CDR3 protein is CASSPAQGNSPLHF. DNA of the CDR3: TGTGCCAGCAGCCCAGCTCAGGGGAATTCACCCCTCCACTTT.

CDR3 DNA: TGTGCCAGCAGCGCCATATATGGCTACACCTTC. Protein product: CASSAIYGYTF. The chain combines TRBV7-9 with TRBJ1-2; D is undetermined. The CDR3 is 11 residues long. The ends were cut back, 5 bases at V and 5 bases at J, with 6 bases in the middle. Germline CDR1 and CDR2: SEHNR and FQNEAQ (reference sequence).

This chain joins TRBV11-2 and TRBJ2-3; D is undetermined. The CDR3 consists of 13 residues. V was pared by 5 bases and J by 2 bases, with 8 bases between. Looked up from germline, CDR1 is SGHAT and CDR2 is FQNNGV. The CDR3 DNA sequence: TGTGCCAGCAGCCTGGGGTACACAGATACGCAGTATTTT. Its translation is CASSLGYTDTQYF.

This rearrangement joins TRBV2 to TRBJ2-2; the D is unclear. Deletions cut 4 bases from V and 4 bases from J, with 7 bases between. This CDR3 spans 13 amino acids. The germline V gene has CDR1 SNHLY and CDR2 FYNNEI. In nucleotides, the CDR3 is TGTGCCAGCAGTGTCGAGGTCACCGGGGAGCTGTTTTTT. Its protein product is CASSVEVTGELFF.

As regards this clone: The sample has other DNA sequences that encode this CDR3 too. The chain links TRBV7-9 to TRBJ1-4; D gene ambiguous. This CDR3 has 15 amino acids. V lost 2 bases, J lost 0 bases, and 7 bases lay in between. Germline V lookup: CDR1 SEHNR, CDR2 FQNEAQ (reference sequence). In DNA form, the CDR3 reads TGTGCCAGCAGCTTATCGACTGCAACTAATGAAAAACTGTTTTTT. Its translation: CASSLSTATNEKLFF.

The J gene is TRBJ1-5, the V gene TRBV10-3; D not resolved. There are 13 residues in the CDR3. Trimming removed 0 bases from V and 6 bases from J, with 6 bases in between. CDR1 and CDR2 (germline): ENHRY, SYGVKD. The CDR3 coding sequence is TGTGCCATCAGTGAGTCGGAAGGTCAGCCCCAGCATTTT. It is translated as CAISESEGQPQHF.

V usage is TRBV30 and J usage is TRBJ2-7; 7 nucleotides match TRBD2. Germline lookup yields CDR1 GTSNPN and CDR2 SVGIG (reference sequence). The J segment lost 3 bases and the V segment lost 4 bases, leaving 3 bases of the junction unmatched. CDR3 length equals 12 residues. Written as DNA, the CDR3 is TGTGCCTGGACTAGCGGCGGCTACGAGCAGTACTTC. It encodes CAWTSGGYEQYF.

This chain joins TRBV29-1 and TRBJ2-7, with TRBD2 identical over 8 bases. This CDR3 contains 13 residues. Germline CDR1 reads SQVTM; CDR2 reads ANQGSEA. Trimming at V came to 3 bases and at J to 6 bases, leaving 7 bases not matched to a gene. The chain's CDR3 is CSVEWDRGGEQYF. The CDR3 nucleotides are TGCAGCGTTGAGTGGGACCGGGGGGGCGAGCAGTACTTC.